This is a list of T cell receptor beta chains from one sample in a study of T cells in tuberculosis. The assay was immunoSEQ multiplex PCR, and TCRdb's table has in-frame clones only and misses some. Of roughly 10,000 clones in the sample, 85% to 95% were seen once. The sequenced sample was PBMCs. The receptors come from an adult with tuberculosis. CDR3s include the opening cysteine and the closing phenylalanine or tryptophan. Each record gives: D gene, clone size, J gene, V gene, CDR3 DNA, CDR3 protein. A D gene is named only where the DNA matches it firmly. Rows give clone size only sometimes, using once, few, many, or a class for an expanded clone.

d_call: .; clone_size: few; j_call: TRBJ1-2; v_call: TRBV5-1; cdr3_nt: TGCGCCAGCAGCGCCGGCGGGGCGGCTGGCTACACCTTC; cdr3_aa: CASSAGGAAGYTF
d_call: TRBD2; clone_size: once; j_call: TRBJ2-4; v_call: TRBV18; cdr3_nt: TGTGCCAGCTCACCACCCGGGCTAGCGGAAAACATTCAGTACTTC; cdr3_aa: CASSPPGLAENIQYF
d_call: .; clone_size: .; j_call: TRBJ1-2; v_call: TRBV7-2; cdr3_nt: TGTGCCAGCAGCTTAGACTTGGCGGGGGTGGATGGCTACACCTTC; cdr3_aa: CASSLDLAGVDGYTF
d_call: .; clone_size: .; j_call: TRBJ2-5; v_call: TRBV6-5; cdr3_nt: TGTGCCAGCAGTGGATCAGGGGCTGGGGAGACCCAGTACTTC; cdr3_aa: CASSGSGAGETQYF
d_call: .; clone_size: .; j_call: TRBJ2-6; v_call: TRBV27; cdr3_nt: TGTGCCAGCAGCCCCCCAGGGGCCAACGTCCTGACTTTC; cdr3_aa: CASSPPGANVLTF
d_call: TRBD2; clone_size: .; j_call: TRBJ2-3; v_call: TRBV7-3; cdr3_nt: TGTGCCAGCAGCCCCCGGGGGGGCGATCCAGATACGCAGTATTTT; cdr3_aa: CASSPRGGDPDTQYF
d_call: .; clone_size: .; j_call: TRBJ2-7; v_call: TRBV5-1; cdr3_nt: TGCGCCAGCAGCTTGGTCCGGCAGGGTCCCGACGAGCAGTACTTC; cdr3_aa: CASSLVRQGPDEQYF
d_call: .; clone_size: .; j_call: TRBJ2-7; v_call: TRBV7-3; cdr3_nt: TGTGCCAGCAGCCCCCCACCCGGTGATCTGGTCGGCTACGAGCAGTACTTC; cdr3_aa: CASSPPPGDLVGYEQYF
d_call: .; clone_size: once; j_call: TRBJ1-2; v_call: TRBV9; cdr3_nt: TGTGCCAGCAGCGTAGGTGCGGCGGCGGCGACCTTTTATGGCTACACCTTC; cdr3_aa: CASSVGAAAATFYGYTF
d_call: .; clone_size: .; j_call: TRBJ2-1; v_call: TRBV6-6; cdr3_nt: TGTGCCAGCAGTTACTCGGGACTCCGCGGTGAGCAGTTCTTC; cdr3_aa: CASSYSGLRGEQFF
d_call: TRBD2; clone_size: .; j_call: TRBJ2-7; v_call: TRBV9; cdr3_nt: TGTGCCAGCAGCGTAGGACTAGCGGGAGGGGATGAGCAGTACTTC; cdr3_aa: CASSVGLAGGDEQYF
d_call: .; clone_size: .; j_call: TRBJ1-2; v_call: TRBV6-1; cdr3_nt: TGTGCCAGCAGTGAATCAGGGACTAACTATGGCTACACCTTC; cdr3_aa: CASSESGTNYGYTF
d_call: TRBD2; clone_size: .; j_call: TRBJ2-5; v_call: TRBV5-5; cdr3_nt: TGTGCCAGCAGCTTGGCAATCGGACTAGCGGCACAAGAGACCCAGTACTTC; cdr3_aa: CASSLAIGLAAQETQYF
d_call: .; clone_size: .; j_call: TRBJ2-1; v_call: TRBV29-1; cdr3_nt: TGCAGCGTTGAAGGAGCGAGCTCCTACAATGAGCAGTTCTTC; cdr3_aa: CSVEGASSYNEQFF
d_call: .; clone_size: .; j_call: TRBJ1-4; v_call: TRBV4-1; cdr3_nt: TGCGCCAGCAGCCGGTCGGAGGCTTCGTCTGAAAAACTGTTTTTT; cdr3_aa: CASSRSEASSEKLFF
d_call: .; clone_size: .; j_call: TRBJ1-1; v_call: TRBV30; cdr3_nt: TGTGCCTGGAGTGTACATGAGAACACTGAAGCTTTCTTT; cdr3_aa: CAWSVHENTEAFF
d_call: TRBD2; clone_size: once; j_call: TRBJ2-1; v_call: TRBV30; cdr3_nt: TGTGCCTGTAGCGGGACGACGGTTGAGCAGTTCTTC; cdr3_aa: CACSGTTVEQFF
d_call: TRBD1; clone_size: .; j_call: TRBJ1-2; v_call: TRBV11-2; cdr3_nt: TGTGCCAGCAGCCCCCTGTTAGGGGGCATCTATGGCTACACCTTC; cdr3_aa: CASSPLLGGIYGYTF
d_call: .; clone_size: .; j_call: TRBJ2-1; v_call: TRBV6-5; cdr3_nt: TGTGCCAGCAGACGGGGGGCTGGTTGGGGTGAGCAGTTCTTC; cdr3_aa: CASRRGAGWGEQFF
d_call: TRBD2; clone_size: .; j_call: TRBJ2-3; v_call: TRBV7-8; cdr3_nt: TGTGCCAGCTCAAATGTCCGGGGGGGCACAGATACGCAGTATTTT; cdr3_aa: CASSNVRGGTDTQYF
d_call: TRBD1; clone_size: .; j_call: TRBJ1-5; v_call: TRBV6-1; cdr3_nt: TGTGCCAGCAGTTCAACCACAGGGGTGGATCAGCCCCAGCATTTT; cdr3_aa: CASSSTTGVDQPQHF
d_call: .; clone_size: .; j_call: TRBJ1-2; v_call: TRBV25-1; cdr3_nt: TGTGCCAGCAGTGAATATGGGGAGGGACCGCGATATGGCTACACCTTC; cdr3_aa: CASSEYGEGPRYGYTF
d_call: TRBD1; clone_size: .; j_call: TRBJ2-7; v_call: TRBV7-6; cdr3_nt: TGTGCCAGCAGCCCGTTTCACGGAAAGGGGGCTCCAGAACGGGTAGAGCAGTACTTC; cdr3_aa: CASSPFHGKGAPERVEQYF
d_call: TRBD2; clone_size: .; j_call: TRBJ2-3; v_call: TRBV2; cdr3_nt: TGTGCCAGCAGCGGCCCCCGGGACTATAACCCCACAGATACGCAGTATTTT; cdr3_aa: CASSGPRDYNPTDTQYF
d_call: .; clone_size: .; j_call: TRBJ1-5; v_call: TRBV18; cdr3_nt: TGTGCCAGCTCACCGGTCAGGGCGAGTCAGCCCCAGCATTTT; cdr3_aa: CASSPVRASQPQHF
d_call: TRBD1; clone_size: .; j_call: TRBJ1-4; v_call: TRBV6-1; cdr3_nt: TGTGCCAGCAGGGGGACAGGGTTCAATGAAAAACTGTTTTTT; cdr3_aa: CASRGTGFNEKLFF
d_call: TRBD2; clone_size: .; j_call: TRBJ2-1; v_call: TRBV5-4; cdr3_nt: TGTGCCAGCAGCTTGGGGGAAGCGGGAAGCTCCTACAATGAGCAGTTCTTC; cdr3_aa: CASSLGEAGSSYNEQFF
d_call: TRBD1; clone_size: .; j_call: TRBJ2-7; v_call: TRBV9; cdr3_nt: TGTGCCAGCAGCCCCAGACAGGGGACCTATTACGAGCAGTACTTC; cdr3_aa: CASSPRQGTYYEQYF
d_call: .; clone_size: .; j_call: TRBJ1-2; v_call: TRBV30; cdr3_nt: TGTGCCTGGAGTCTCCGGGGGGGTAACTATGGCTACACCTTC; cdr3_aa: CAWSLRGGNYGYTF
d_call: TRBD1; clone_size: .; j_call: TRBJ1-2; v_call: TRBV6-1; cdr3_nt: TGTGCCAGCAGTCCGGGACAGGGGAATGGCTACACCTTC; cdr3_aa: CASSPGQGNGYTF
d_call: TRBD2; clone_size: .; j_call: TRBJ2-2; v_call: TRBV7-7; cdr3_nt: TGTGCCAGCAGACCGACTAGCGACGGGGAGCTGTTTTTT; cdr3_aa: CASRPTSDGELFF
d_call: TRBD1; clone_size: once; j_call: TRBJ2-7; v_call: TRBV2; cdr3_nt: TGTGCCAGCAGCATTACAGGGGGTGGCGAGCAGTACTTC; cdr3_aa: CASSITGGGEQYF
d_call: .; clone_size: .; j_call: TRBJ1-2; v_call: TRBV29-1; cdr3_nt: TGCAGCGTTGAGGGCAGGGATGGCTACACCTTC; cdr3_aa: CSVEGRDGYTF
d_call: .; clone_size: once; j_call: TRBJ1-1; v_call: TRBV5-1; cdr3_nt: TGCGCCAGCAGCTTGGTTGGCAGGGTTTTGAACACTGAAGCTTTCTTT; cdr3_aa: CASSLVGRVLNTEAFF
d_call: .; clone_size: .; j_call: TRBJ2-3; v_call: TRBV18; cdr3_nt: TGTGCCAGCTCACCACCGCGGCAGGGGCTAGATACGCAGTATTTT; cdr3_aa: CASSPPRQGLDTQYF
d_call: .; clone_size: .; j_call: TRBJ1-3; v_call: TRBV5-1; cdr3_nt: TGCGCCAGCAGCCTAGACCGGAGCTCTGGAAACACCATATATTTT; cdr3_aa: CASSLDRSSGNTIYF
d_call: TRBD1; clone_size: .; j_call: TRBJ1-4; v_call: TRBV25-1; cdr3_nt: TGTGCCAGCAGCGACGACAGGGATAATGAAAAACTGTTTTTT; cdr3_aa: CASSDDRDNEKLFF